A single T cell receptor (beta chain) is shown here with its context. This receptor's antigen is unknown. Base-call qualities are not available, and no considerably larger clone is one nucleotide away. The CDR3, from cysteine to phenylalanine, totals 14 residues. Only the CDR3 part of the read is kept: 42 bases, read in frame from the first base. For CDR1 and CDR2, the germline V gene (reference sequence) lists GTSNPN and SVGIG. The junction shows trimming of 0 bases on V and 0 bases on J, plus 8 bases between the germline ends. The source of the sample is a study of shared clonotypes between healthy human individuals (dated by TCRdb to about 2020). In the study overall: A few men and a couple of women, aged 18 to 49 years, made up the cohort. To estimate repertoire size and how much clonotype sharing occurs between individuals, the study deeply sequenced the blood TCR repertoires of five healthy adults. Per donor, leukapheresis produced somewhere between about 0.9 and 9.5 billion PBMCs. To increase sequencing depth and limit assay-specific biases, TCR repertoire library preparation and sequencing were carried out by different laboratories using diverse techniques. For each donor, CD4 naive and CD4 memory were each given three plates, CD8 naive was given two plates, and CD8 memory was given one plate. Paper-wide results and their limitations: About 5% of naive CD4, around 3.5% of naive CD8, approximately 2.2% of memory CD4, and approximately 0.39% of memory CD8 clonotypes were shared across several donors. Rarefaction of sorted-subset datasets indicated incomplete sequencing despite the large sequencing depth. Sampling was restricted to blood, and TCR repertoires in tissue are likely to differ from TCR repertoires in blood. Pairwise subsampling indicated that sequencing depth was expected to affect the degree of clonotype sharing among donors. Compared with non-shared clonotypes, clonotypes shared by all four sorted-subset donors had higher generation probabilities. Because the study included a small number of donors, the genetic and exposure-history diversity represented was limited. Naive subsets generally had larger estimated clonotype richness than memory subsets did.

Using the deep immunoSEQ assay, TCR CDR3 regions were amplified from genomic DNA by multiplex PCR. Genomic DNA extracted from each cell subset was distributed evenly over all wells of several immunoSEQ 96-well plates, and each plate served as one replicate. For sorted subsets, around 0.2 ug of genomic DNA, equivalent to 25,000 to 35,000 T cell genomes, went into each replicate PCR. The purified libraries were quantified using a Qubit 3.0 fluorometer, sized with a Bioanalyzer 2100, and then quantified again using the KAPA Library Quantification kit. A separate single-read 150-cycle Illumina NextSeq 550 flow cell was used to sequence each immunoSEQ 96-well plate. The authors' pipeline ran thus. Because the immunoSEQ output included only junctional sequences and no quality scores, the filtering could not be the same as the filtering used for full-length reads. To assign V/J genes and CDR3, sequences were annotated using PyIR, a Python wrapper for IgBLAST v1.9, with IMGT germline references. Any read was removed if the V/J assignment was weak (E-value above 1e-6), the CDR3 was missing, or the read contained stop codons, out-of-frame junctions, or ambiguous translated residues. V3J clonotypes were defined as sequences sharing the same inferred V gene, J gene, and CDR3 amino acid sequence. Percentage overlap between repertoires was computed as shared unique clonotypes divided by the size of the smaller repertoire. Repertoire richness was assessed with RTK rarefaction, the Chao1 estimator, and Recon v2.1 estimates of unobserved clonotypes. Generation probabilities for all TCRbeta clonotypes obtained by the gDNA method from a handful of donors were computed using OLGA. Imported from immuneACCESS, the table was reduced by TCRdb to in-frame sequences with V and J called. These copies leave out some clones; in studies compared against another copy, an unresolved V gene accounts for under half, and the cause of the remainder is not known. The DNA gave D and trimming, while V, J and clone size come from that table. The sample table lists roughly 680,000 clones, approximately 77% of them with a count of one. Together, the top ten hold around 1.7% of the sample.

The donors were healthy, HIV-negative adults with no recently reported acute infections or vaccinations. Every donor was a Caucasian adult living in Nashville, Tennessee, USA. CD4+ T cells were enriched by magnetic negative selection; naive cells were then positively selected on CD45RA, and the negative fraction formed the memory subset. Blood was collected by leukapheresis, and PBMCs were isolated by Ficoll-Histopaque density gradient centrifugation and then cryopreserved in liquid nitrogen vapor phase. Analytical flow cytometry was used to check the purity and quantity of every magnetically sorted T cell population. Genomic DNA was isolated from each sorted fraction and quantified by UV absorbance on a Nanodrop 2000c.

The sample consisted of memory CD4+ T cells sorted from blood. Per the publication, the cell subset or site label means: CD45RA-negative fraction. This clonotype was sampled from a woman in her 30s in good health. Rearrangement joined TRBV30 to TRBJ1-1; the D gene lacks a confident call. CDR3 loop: CAWSVFLLNTEAFF. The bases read TGTGCCTGGAGTGTTTTTTTACTGAACACTGAAGCTTTCTTT.